This record looks at one T cell receptor (beta chain) sequence and its context. The table lists this clonotype with a few counts. No cognate antigen has been identified for it. No much larger clonotype is one base removed from it; base qualities were not supplied. Inclusive of the bounding cysteine and phenylalanine, the CDR3 is 16 residues long. The read is trimmed to its CDR3 DNA, 48 bases read in frame from base 1. Unmatched junction bases come to 9, with V trimmed by 3 bases and J by 3 bases. According to the germline V gene, CDR1 reads SGHAT and CDR2 reads FQNNGV. Library generation was performed with 5' RACE. Sequencing was carried out with an Illumina MiSeq. TCRdb reanalyzed the raw reads on its own, using fastp at Q25 for trimming and MiXCR for clone calling, and kept in-frame beta chains. Rows with one shared CDR3 protein collapse into an entry with the most common genes and DNA. This sample has more than 30,000 distinct CDR3 sequences in its table, and around 8.6% of those were observed once. The top ten clones comprise roughly 2.7% of the sample.

This sample stems from a study of chronic HIV infection and antiretroviral therapy (dated by TCRdb to the mid-2010s). Sequenced: peripheral blood. This TCR was recovered from an adult who had HIV and had not received antiretroviral therapy, or was an uninfected healthy control (not recorded which). The V gene is TRBV11-2 and the J gene is TRBJ2-5; 8 nucleotides in the junction match TRBD2. The DNA is as follows: TGTGCCAGCAGCTTCCCCTTGACGGGAGGGGAAGAGACCCAGTACTTC. Translated, this gives CASSFPLTGGEETQYF.